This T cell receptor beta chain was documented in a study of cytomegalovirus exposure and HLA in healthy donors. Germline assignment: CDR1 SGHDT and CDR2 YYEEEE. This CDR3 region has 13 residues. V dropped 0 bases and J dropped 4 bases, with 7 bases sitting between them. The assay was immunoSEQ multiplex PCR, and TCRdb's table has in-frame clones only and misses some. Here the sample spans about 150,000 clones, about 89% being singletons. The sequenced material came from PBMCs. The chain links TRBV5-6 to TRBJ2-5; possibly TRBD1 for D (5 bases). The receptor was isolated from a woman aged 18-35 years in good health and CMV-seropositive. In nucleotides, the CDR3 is TGTGCCAGCAGCTTGGCCAGGGCAGAGACCCAGTACTTC. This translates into CASSLARAETQYF.